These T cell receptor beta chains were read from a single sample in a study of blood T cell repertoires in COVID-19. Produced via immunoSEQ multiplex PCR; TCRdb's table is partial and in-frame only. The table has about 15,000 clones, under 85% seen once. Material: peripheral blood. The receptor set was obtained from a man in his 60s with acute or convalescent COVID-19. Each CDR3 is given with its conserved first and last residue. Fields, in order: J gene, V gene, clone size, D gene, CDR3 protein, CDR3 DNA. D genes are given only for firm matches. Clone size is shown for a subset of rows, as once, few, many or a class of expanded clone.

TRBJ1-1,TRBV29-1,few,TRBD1,CSVNRGGLGEAFF,TGCAGCGTCAACAGGGGCGGGTTGGGTGAAGCTTTCTTT
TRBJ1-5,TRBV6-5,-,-,CASRGPNQPQHF,TGTGCCAGCAGGGGCCCCAATCAGCCCCAGCATTTT
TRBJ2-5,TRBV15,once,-,CATSRGQASETQYF,TGTGCCACCAGCAGAGGTCAAGCGTCAGAGACCCAGTACTTC
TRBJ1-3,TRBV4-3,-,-,CASSPRGGNTIYF,TGCGCCAGCAGTCCGCGGGGTGGAAACACCATATATTTT
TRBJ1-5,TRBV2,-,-,CASSEATSQVNQPQHF,TGTGCCAGCAGTGAAGCAACGAGTCAAGTCAATCAGCCCCAGCATTTT
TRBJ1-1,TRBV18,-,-,CASSPTVKNTEAFF,TGTGCCAGCTCACCGACAGTTAAGAACACTGAAGCTTTCTTT
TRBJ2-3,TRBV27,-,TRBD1,CASSLTGDTDTQYF,TGTGCCAGCAGTTTGACAGGGGACACAGATACGCAGTATTTT
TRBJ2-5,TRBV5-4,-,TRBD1,CASSLQGAQETQYF,TGTGCCAGCAGCTTACAGGGGGCTCAAGAGACCCAGTACTTC
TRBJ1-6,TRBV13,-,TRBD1,CASSLGLTGVDNSPLHF,TGTGCCAGCAGCCTCGGTTTAACAGGGGTCGATAATTCACCCCTCCACTTT
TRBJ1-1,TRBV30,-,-,CAWSPLIGGAFF,TGTGCCTGGAGTCCTCTCATAGGGGGAGCTTTCTTT
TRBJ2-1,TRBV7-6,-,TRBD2,CASSPISGRVNEQFF,TGTGCCAGCAGCCCAATTAGCGGGAGGGTCAATGAGCAGTTCTTC
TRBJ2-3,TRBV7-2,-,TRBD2,CASSSWTRSTDTQYF,TGTGCCAGCAGCTCCTGGACTAGAAGCACAGATACGCAGTATTTT
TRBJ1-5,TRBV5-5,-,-,CASSFGHSNQPQHF,TGTGCCAGCAGCTTCGGACATAGCAATCAGCCCCAGCATTTT
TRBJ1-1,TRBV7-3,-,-,CASSFGGQTEAFF,TGTGCCAGCAGCTTCGGTGGGCAGACTGAAGCTTTCTTT
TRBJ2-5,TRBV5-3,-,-,CARSPSYYYQETQYF,TGTGCCAGAAGCCCTAGCTACTACTACCAAGAGACCCAGTACTTC
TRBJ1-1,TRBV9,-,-,CASSENTGNTEAFF,TGTGCCAGCAGCGAAAATACAGGGAACACTGAAGCTTTCTTT
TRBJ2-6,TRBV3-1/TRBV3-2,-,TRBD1,CASSQLPGTGGRGANVLTF,TGTGCCAGCAGCCAACTTCCTGGGACAGGGGGACGTGGGGCCAACGTCCTGACTTTC
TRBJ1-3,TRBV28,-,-,CASKTGFVGNTIYF,TGTGCCAGCAAAACAGGGTTTGTTGGAAACACCATATATTTT
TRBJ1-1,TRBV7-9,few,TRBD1,CASSSGQGTEAFF,TGTGCCAGCAGCTCGGGACAGGGGACTGAAGCTTTCTTT
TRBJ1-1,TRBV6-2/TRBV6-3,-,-,CASSRDIPSEAFF,TGTGCCAGCAGTCGGGACATACCCTCTGAAGCTTTCTTT
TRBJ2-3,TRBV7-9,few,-,CASSLEGSTDTQYF,TGTGCCAGCAGCTTAGAGGGGAGCACAGATACGCAGTATTTT
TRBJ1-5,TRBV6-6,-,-,CASSPRDKFSNQPQHF,TGTGCCAGCAGCCCCCGGGACAAGTTTAGCAATCAGCCCCAGCATTTT